The clone carrying this T cell receptor (beta chain) has just a few counts. This CDR3 has 15 residues. Germline V gives CDR1 LNHDA, CDR2 SQIVND (reference sequence). Trimming removed 5 bases at V and 5 bases at J, with 16 bases between. This sample was included in a study of glioma-infiltrating T cells. Overall study: WHO grade II oligodendrogliomas or astrocytomas, plus non-recurrent WHO grade IV glioblastomas, were sampled.

Amplification of TCR alpha and beta CDR3 regions from RNA used iRepertoire nested multiplex PCR. TCRdb passed the multiplex PCR reads through MiXCR, listing each CDR3 protein once. The sample lists around 350,000 distinct CDR3 sequences, more than 35% occurring once. The sequenced sample was glioma tissue, nonneoplastic brain tissue, or PBMCs (not recorded which). This clonotype was sampled from a human donor with low-grade glioma or glioblastoma, undergoing nonglioma brain surgery, or in good health (not recorded which). The chain carries TRBV19 and TRBJ1-5; possibly TRBD1 for D (5 bases). In DNA, the CDR3 is TGTGCCAGTAGTGCGGGCCGGGACCGCGATCAGCCCCAGCATTTT. Amino acid sequence: CASSAGRDRDQPQHF.